Following are 27 T cell receptor beta chains from one sample sequenced in a study of blood T cells in healthy people across ages. A second PCR of about 6 to 11 cycles used a sample-barcoded 5' primer and a J-beta primer mix. TCRdb re-derived calls from the 5' RACE reads in MiXCR, one entry per CDR3 protein. Of just over 800,000 distinct CDR3 sequences in the sample, approximately 59% were seen once. The sample taken for sequencing was blood. These receptors were collected from a young man in good health.

This rearrangement joins TRBV7-9 to TRBJ2-7; possible D gene TRBD1, 5 bases. CDR3 length: 14 amino acids. Germline V gene lookup returns CDR1 SEHNR and CDR2 FQNEAQ (reference sequence). V lost 1 base and J 3 bases, leaving 10 bases between the germline ends. The CDR3 DNA reads TGTGCCAGCAGCTTAGGCTTTCAGGGCTACGAGCAGTACTTC. This sequence encodes CASSLGFQGYEQYF.

V is TRBV29-1 and J is TRBJ2-5; a possible D gene is TRBD1 (6 bases). V lost 2 bases and J lost 1, with 8 bases in between. CDR1 SQVTM and CDR2 ANQGSEA come from the germline V gene. CDR3 length equals 13 residues. DNA of the CDR3: TGCAGCGTTGAAAACAGGGTCCAAGAGACCCAGTACTTC. Translated: CSVENRVQETQYF.

This clonotype was seen only once. This chain links TRBV4-2 with TRBJ2-1; 8 positions agree with TRBD2. V shed 0 bases and J 3 bases; nucleotides not matched to a gene: 1. CDR3 length: 15 amino acids. The germline gives CDR1 LGHNA, CDR2 YNFKEQ. CDR3 residues: CASSQELADYNEQFF. CDR3 nucleotide sequence: TGTGCCAGCAGCCAAGAACTAGCGGACTACAATGAGCAGTTCTTC.

The chain links TRBV19 to TRBJ2-1; possibly TRBD2 for D (6 bases). This CDR3 is built from 17 residues. CDR1 is LNHDA and CDR2 is SQIVND in the germline V gene (reference sequence). V lost 7 bases and J 7 bases, leaving 26 bases between the germline ends. The CDR3 DNA reads as TGTGCCAGTACGGTTGGGCGGGGCTATTCCTTCCTTAATGAGCAGTTCTTC. This gives the protein CASTVGRGYSFLNEQFF.

The V call is TRBV25-1, the J call TRBJ2-6, with D uncertain. The germline gives CDR1 MGHDK, CDR2 SYGVNS. The germline V and J ends were trimmed by 5 bases and 0 bases, with 11 bases remaining between them. The CDR3 spans 16 residues. CDR3 nucleotides: TGTGCCAGCAGTTTCCAAGGCCGCTCTGGGGCCAACGTCCTGACTTTC. Protein product: CASSFQGRSGANVLTF.

This clonotype was picked up one time. The chain combines TRBV7-2 with TRBJ2-1, with 9 bases that match TRBD1. CDR3 length: 15 residues. Unmatched junction bases numbered 6, after V lost 1 base and J lost 8 bases. The germline gives CDR1 SGHTA, CDR2 FQGNSA. For the CDR3, the DNA is TGTGCCAGCAGCTTAGTAGGGACAGGGATTCATGAGCAGTTCTTC. Translated: CASSLVGTGIHEQFF.

The CDR3 sequence: CASSEVRSGAKQEYF. CDR3 coding DNA: TGTGCCAGCAGTGAAGTAAGGAGCGGGGCCAAACAGGAGTACTTC. The rearrangement uses TRBV2 and TRBJ2-7; 7 positions agree with TRBD2. Germline CDR1 reads SNHLY; CDR2 reads FYNNEI. The CDR3 runs 15 residues. J lost 11 bases, V lost 1 base, and 14 bases had no gene match.

This chain connects TRBV29-1 to TRBJ2-4, with a possible D match to TRBD1 (6 bases). The V end was cut by 4 bases, the J end by 13 bases, with 20 bases between. The germline V gene encodes CDR1 SQVTM and CDR2 ANQGSEA. CDR3 length: 13 amino acids. This chain's CDR3 is CSVGPGETYEQYF. CDR3 coding DNA: TGCAGCGTTGGGCCAGGGGAAACCTACGAACAGTACTTC.

The chain is built from TRBV4-1 and TRBJ1-4; no definite D call. The CDR3 extends over 15 amino acids. Deletions cut 2 bases from V and 7 bases from J, with 14 bases between. Germline loops: CDR1 MGHRA, CDR2 YSYEKL. This CDR3 reads CASSQSGLGAEKLFF. For the CDR3, the DNA is TGCGCCAGCAGCCAATCCGGACTGGGTGCTGAAAAACTGTTTTTT.

About this clonotype itself: Given a much more abundant clone one base away, this may be a read error. CDR3 in amino acids: CASSPLKGLDNEQYF. CDR3 nucleotides: TGCGCCAGCAGCCCCTTGAAGGGACTTGACAATGAGCAGTACTTC. J is TRBJ2-5 and V is TRBV4-3, with D perhaps matching TRBD2 (6 bases). Per the germline V gene, CDR1 is LGHNA and CDR2 is YSLEER. Trimming removed 4 bases from V and 11 bases from J, with 23 bases in between. The CDR3 totals 15 residues.

The V call is TRBV9, the J call TRBJ1-2; D gene uncertain. V lost 5 bases and J lost 8, with 13 bases in between. CDR1 is SGDLS and CDR2 is YYNGEE in the germline V gene. The CDR3 extends over 12 amino acids. CDR3 in DNA: TGTGCCAGCAGGGACCGGATGGAGGGCTACACCTTC. Amino acids: CASRDRMEGYTF. Based on the CDR3 plus reference TRBV9 and TRBJ1-2, the full variable domain is DSGVTQTPKHLITATGQRVTLRCSPRSGDLSVYWYQQSLDQGLQFLIQYYNGEERAKGNILERFSAQQFPDLHSELNLSSLELGDSALYFCASRDRMEGYTFGSGTRLTVV.

The chain employs TRBV4-2 and TRBJ2-5; TRBD2 matches at 9 bases. This CDR3 region has 15 residues. Germline CDR1 reads LGHNA; CDR2 reads YNFKEQ. The trim removed 3 bases at V and 8 bases at J, leaving 10 bases unmatched. The CDR3 DNA reads as TGTGCCAGCAGCCAGCAGGAGCGGGGGGACCACACCCAGTACTTC. Residues: CASSQQERGDHTQYF.

This clonotype was found a few times. The chain is built from TRBV7-9 and TRBJ1-1; D call uncertain. There are 14 residues in the CDR3. Germline V gene data show CDR1 as SEHNR and CDR2 as FQNEAQ (reference sequence). The germline V and J ends were trimmed by 1 base and 6 bases, with 12 bases remaining between them. The CDR3 DNA sequence: TGTGCCAGCAGCTTAGATGCGAGGATGGCTGAAGCTTTCTTT. Translated, it gives CASSLDARMAEAFF.

V is TRBV4-3 and J is TRBJ2-1, with D maybe TRBD2 (6 bases). The tail of the sequence fits TRBJ2-7 better, so the J call may be wrong. The CDR3 consists of 17 residues. Germline V gene lookup returns CDR1 LGHNA and CDR2 YSLEER. The CDR3 coding sequence is TGCGCCAGCAGCCAAGAACCTCACCAGGGAGGCTACAATGAGCAGTACTTC. Protein product: CASSQEPHQGGYNEQYF.

The chain combines TRBV29-1 with TRBJ1-2; tentative D call: TRBD1 (5 bases). CDR1 SQVTM and CDR2 ANQGSEA come from the germline V gene. This CDR3 spans 15 amino acids. The V gene lost 6 bases and the J gene lost 6 bases, with 23 bases spanning the gap. In DNA, the CDR3 is TGCAGCGTCTCCCCGGGGGACGTAAGAGTGGATGGCTACACCTTC. Translating it yields CSVSPGDVRVDGYTF.

Only a few counts were recorded for this clonotype. CDR3 amino acids: CASSLTLTTSGGPQETQYF. The CDR3 region has the DNA TGTGCCAGCAGCTTAACCCTCACGACTAGCGGGGGGCCCCAAGAGACCCAGTACTTC. The chain carries TRBV7-9 and TRBJ2-5; 13 nucleotides match TRBD2. Trimming cost V 2 bases and J 1 base; bases outside gene matches: 10. The CDR3 extends over 19 amino acids. CDR1 and CDR2 (germline): SEHNR, FQNEAQ (reference sequence).

CDR3 bases: TGTGCCAGCAGCCAAGAGGGGGACAAGGGCAAGGCTGAAGCTTTCTTT. Translating it yields CASSQEGDKGKAEAFF. The V and J genes are TRBV3-1 and TRBJ1-1, with D maybe TRBD1 (6 bases). There are 16 residues in the CDR3. V dropped 0 bases and J dropped 6 bases, with 17 bases sitting between them. CDR1 is LGHDT and CDR2 is YNNKEL in the germline V gene (reference sequence).

The V call is TRBV12-3 or TRBV12-4, the J call TRBJ2-3; D is possibly TRBD2 (5 bases). There are 13 residues in the CDR3. Trimming cost V 8 bases and J 6 bases, with 15 bases left between them. In DNA, the CDR3 is TGTGCCAGCCTTCAAGAGGGCCCCGATACGCAGTATTTT. It is translated as CASLQEGPDTQYF.

This clonotype was counted many times. The chain is built from TRBV5-1 and TRBJ1-5, with D unclear. The CDR3 contains 15 residues. V was cut by 4 bases and J by 4 bases, with 15 bases left in between. Per the germline V gene, CDR1 is SGHRS and CDR2 is YFSETQ. The CDR3 spells CASSLDLSQNQPQHF. The CDR3 coding sequence is TGCGCCAGCAGCCTTGACCTATCCCAAAATCAGCCCCAGCATTTT.

This sequence joins TRBV25-1 and TRBJ2-4; 10 bases line up with TRBD1. The better agreement between TRBJ2-7 and the DNA end casts doubt on the J call. There are 14 residues in the CDR3. The germline V gene encodes CDR1 MGHDK and CDR2 SYGVNS. CDR3 sequence (DNA): TGTGCCAGCATCAAGGGACAGGGGAATTACGAGCAGTACTTC. Its protein product is CASIKGQGNYEQYF.

The chain is built from TRBV5-1 and TRBJ2-7, with no clear D. Germline-derived CDR1 and CDR2 are SGHRS and YFSETQ. V was shortened by 5 bases and J by 4 bases, with 10 bases between the two germline ends. The CDR3 length is 12 residues. CDR3 residues: CASSNQPYEQYF. As DNA, the CDR3 is TGCGCCAGCAGTAACCAGCCTTACGAGCAGTACTTC.

Only a few counts were recorded for this clonotype. The chain carries TRBV6-5 and TRBJ2-5; 10 bases match TRBD1. Looked up from germline, CDR1 is MNHEY and CDR2 is SVGAGI. The CDR3 sequence is 15 residues long. The ends lost 5 bases at V and 4 bases at J; junction bases unmatched: 7. DNA of the CDR3: TGTGCCAGCAGTAGTTCCGGGACAGGGGTAGAGACCCAGTACTTC. Translating it yields CASSSSGTGVETQYF.

In nucleotides, the CDR3 is TGTGCCAGCAACCTTAGCGCGGGGGGTAACAAGCAGTTCTTC. Encoded protein: CASNLSAGGNKQFF. V and J are TRBV6-2 or TRBV6-3 and TRBJ2-1, with 8 bases fitting TRBD2. Germline V CDR1 and CDR2: MNHEY, SVGEGT. The V segment lost 7 bases and the J segment 11 bases; nucleotides outside the gene matches: 13. The CDR3 has 14 amino acids.

The V call is TRBV3-1, the J call TRBJ1-6, with 8 positions matching TRBD1. The germline CDR1 and CDR2 sequences are LGHDT and YNNKEL (reference sequence). This CDR3 spans 16 amino acids. The V and J ends lost 0 bases and 10 bases, in that order; junction bases with no gene match: 8. The CDR3 loop is CASSQEDRGFRSPLHF. CDR3 coding DNA: TGTGCCAGCAGCCAAGAAGACAGGGGATTTAGATCACCCCTCCACTTT.

The J gene is TRBJ2-3, the V gene TRBV5-1; D might be TRBD1 (6 bases). The V end was cut by 5 bases, the J end by 2 bases, with 21 bases between. CDR1 SGHRS and CDR2 YFSETQ come from the germline V gene. The length of the CDR3 is 17 residues. CDR3 in amino acids: CASRGFGGREVTDTQYF. In nucleotides, the CDR3 is TGCGCCAGCAGGGGCTTTGGGGGCCGAGAAGTCACAGATACGCAGTATTTT.

There are a few counts of this clonotype. Written as DNA, the CDR3 is TGTGCCATCAGTGGACAGGACGAGCAGTACTTC. It yields the protein CAISGQDEQYF. The chain combines TRBV10-3 with TRBJ2-7; perhaps TRBD1 as D (6 bases). Germline loops: CDR1 ENHRY, CDR2 SYGVKD. Trimming took 4 bases from V and 5 from J, leaving 6 bases between them. The CDR3 sequence is 11 residues long.

The V gene is TRBV9, the J gene TRBJ2-7; D may correspond to TRBD1 or TRBD2 (5 bases each). TRBJ2-5 matches the DNA end more closely, so the J call is doubtful. The CDR3 sequence is 14 residues long. From germline, CDR1 is SGDLS and CDR2 YYNGEE. CDR3 nucleotides: TGTGCCAGCAGCTGGGACGGGAACGTGGAGACCCAGTACTTC. Translating it yields CASSWDGNVETQYF.